The clone carrying this T cell receptor beta chain was counted ten times or more. The sample belongs to a study of T-cell reconstitution after alpha-beta-depleted transplantation in children. CDR1 and CDR2 (germline): MNHEY, SVGAGI. CDR3 length equals 14 residues. Trimming took 4 bases from V and 4 from J; bases not matched to a gene: 4. Preparation of the TCRbeta library used unique molecular identifiers. TCRdb reanalysed the PCR reads using MiXCR and keeps one entry per CDR3 protein. The data hold approximately 100,000 distinct CDR3 sequences, with approximately 12% observed a single time. The sample here was PBMCs from the stem cell graft donor, taken from the stem cell graft. The sequence derives from a human donor who donated a stem cell graft to a child with inherited bone marrow failure. The chain links TRBV6-5 to TRBJ2-1, with 7 bases fitting TRBD2. The CDR3 region has the DNA TGTGCCAGCAGTTTGCGGCGGGGGTACAATGAGCAGTTCTTC. Its protein is CASSLRRGYNEQFF.